These 13 T cell receptor beta chains share one sample of origin, sequenced in a study of radiation and T cells in renal cell carcinoma. Some clones are missing from TCRdb's copy, which holds only in-frame ones; the method was immunoSEQ multiplex PCR. The sample has 100,000 to 150,000 clones, 81% seen once; the top ten hold approximately 5%. Described time point: blood 2 weeks post-SBRT. Treatment denoted: 15 Gy SBRT to primary tumor, nephrectomy 4 weeks later. Sequenced material: blood, taken from a patient whose treatment included radiotherapy and nephrectomy. The origin of the receptors is a man between 50 and 59 years old with renal cell carcinoma.

This clone was counted once. This chain uses TRBV1 with TRBJ2-2; the table's D call, TRBD1, was not checked against the DNA. TRBV1 is annotated as a pseudogene. The CDR3 loop spans 14 amino acids. The DNA for the CDR3 is TGCACCAGCCGGTCGACAGGGTGGACCGGGGAGCTGTTTTTT. It is translated as CTSRSTGWTGELFF.

This chain uses TRBV9 with TRBJ2-1, with 11 bases aligning to TRBD2. The length of the CDR3 is 17 residues. In germline, CDR1 is SGDLS, CDR2 YYNGEE. The junction had 12 bases not matched to a gene; V was cut back by 4 bases and J by 6 bases. In nucleotides, the CDR3 is TGTGCCAGCAGCCGTACAGGACTAGCGGGCGCGCTCAATGAGCAGTTCTTC. This gives the protein CASSRTGLAGALNEQFF.

The chain uses TRBV30 and TRBJ2-2; D uncertain. This CDR3 region has 13 residues. Looked up from germline, CDR1 is GTSNPN and CDR2 is SVGIG (reference sequence). Trimming took off 0 bases at V and 1 base at J, with 3 bases between the two ends. CDR3 bases: TGTGCCTGGAGTGTCGGGAACACCGGGGAGCTGTTTTTT. It is translated as CAWSVGNTGELFF.

The chain employs TRBV6-1 and TRBJ2-7; possible D gene TRBD1, 5 bases. Trimming took 3 bases from V and 2 from J, leaving 11 bases between them. Germline CDR1 reads MNHNS; CDR2 reads SASEGT. CDR3 length equals 14 residues. Here the CDR3 DNA reads TGTGCCAGCAGTGATTTGGCAGGGACCTACGAGCAGTACTTC. It yields the protein CASSDLAGTYEQYF.

V and J are TRBV19 and TRBJ2-5; tentative D call: TRBD1 (5 bases). This CDR3 has 12 residues. The V gene lost 6 bases and the J gene lost 2 bases, with 7 bases spanning the gap. The germline gives CDR1 LNHDA, CDR2 SQIVND (reference sequence). As DNA, the CDR3 is TGTGCCAGTAGCAAGGGGCAAGAGACCCAGTACTTC. Translated, it gives CASSKGQETQYF.

This sequence joins TRBV30 and TRBJ1-6, with a possible D match to TRBD1 (6 bases). This CDR3 region has 15 residues. Germline lookup yields CDR1 GTSNPN and CDR2 SVGIG (reference sequence). The V and J ends lost 2 bases and 5 bases respectively, with 13 bases between them. In DNA form, the CDR3 reads TGTGCCTGGAGTCAGACTCAGGGGAATAATTCACCCCTCCACTTT. Translation gives CAWSQTQGNNSPLHF. Looking up the rest from reference TRBV30 and TRBJ1-6 gives the full variable domain: SQTIHQWPATLVQPVGSPLSLECTVEGTSNPNLYWYRQAAGRGLQLLFYSVGIGQISSEVPQNLSASRPQDRQFILSSKKLLLSDSGFYLCAWSQTQGNNSPLHFGNGTRLTVT.

CDR3 coding DNA: TGTGCCAGCAGCCAAGAGCGAGTTAGATTGCCCGGGGAGCTGTTTTTT. This encodes CASSQERVRLPGELFF. The gene calls are TRBV4-2 and TRBJ2-2; D remains ambiguous. V lost 0 bases, J lost 6 bases, and 14 bases lay in between. Per germline, CDR1 LGHNA and CDR2 YNFKEQ. The CDR3 consists of 16 residues.

The chain couples TRBV7-3 to TRBJ2-7; D uncertain. Germline CDR1 SGHTA, CDR2 FQGTGA. V was trimmed by 5 bases and J by 0 bases, leaving 14 bases between them. The CDR3 runs 15 residues. The CDR3 bases are TGTGCCAGCAGCCCTAAACACGGAGACTCCTACGAGCAGTACTTC. Translated: CASSPKHGDSYEQYF.

This clone appeared a single time. The chain links TRBV28 to TRBJ2-3, with a weak D call TRBD1 (6 bases). V shed 4 bases and J shed 0 bases, with 8 bases lying between them. CDR1 is MDHEN, CDR2 SYDVKM, per germline. This CDR3 comprises 14 residues. The DNA of the CDR3 is TGTGCCAGCAGTTCAGGGACAAGCACAGATACGCAGTATTTT. Its protein is CASSSGTSTDTQYF.

The J gene is TRBJ2-7, the V gene TRBV6-5, with TRBD1 as a possible D gene (6 bases). V lost 2 bases and J lost 0, with 11 bases in between. The CDR3 covers 15 residues. Germline CDR1 and CDR2: MNHEY and SVGAGI. The CDR3: CASSYTTGSSYEQYF. CDR3 nucleotide sequence: TGTGCCAGCAGTTACACGACAGGATCCTCCTACGAGCAGTACTTC.

The CDR3 region has the DNA TGTGCCAGCAGCTTGTTTGACAGCCAAGAGACCCAGTACTTC. Its protein product is CASSLFDSQETQYF. The chain joins TRBV5-4 to TRBJ2-5, with D possibly being TRBD1 (5 bases). CDR1 and CDR2 from the germline V gene are SGHNT and YYREEE (reference sequence). The V gene lost 1 base and the J gene lost 1 base, with 8 bases spanning the gap. There are 14 residues in the CDR3.

The chain combines TRBV2 with TRBJ1-1; D is undetermined. The germline CDR1 and CDR2 sequences are SNHLY and FYNNEI. This CDR3 has 13 residues. Between the trimmed V and J ends, which lost 4 bases and 4 bases, there was a span of 10 bases. CDR3 sequence: CASSGLSATEAFF. The CDR3 DNA follows: TGTGCCAGCAGTGGCTTGTCAGCCACTGAAGCTTTCTTT.

This sequence joins TRBV6-6 and TRBJ1-2; TRBD1 agrees at 7 bases. Germline V gives CDR1 MNHNY, CDR2 SVGAGI (reference sequence). J was trimmed by 0 bases and V by 6 bases; bases with no gene match: 7. This CDR3 is 15 amino acids long. CDR3 nucleotides: TGTGCCAGCAGAGACAACAGGGGTACTAACTATGGCTACACCTTC. Amino acid sequence: CASRDNRGTNYGYTF.